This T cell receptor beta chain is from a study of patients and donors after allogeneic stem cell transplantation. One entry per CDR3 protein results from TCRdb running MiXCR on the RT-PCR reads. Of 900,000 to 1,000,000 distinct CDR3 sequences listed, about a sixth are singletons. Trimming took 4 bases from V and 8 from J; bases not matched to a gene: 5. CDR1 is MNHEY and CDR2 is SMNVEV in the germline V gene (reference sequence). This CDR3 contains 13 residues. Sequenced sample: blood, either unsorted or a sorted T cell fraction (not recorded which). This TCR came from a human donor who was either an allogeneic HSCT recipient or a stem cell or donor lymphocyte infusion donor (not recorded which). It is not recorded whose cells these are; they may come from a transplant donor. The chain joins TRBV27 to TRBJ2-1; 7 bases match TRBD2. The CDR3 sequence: CASSWEGRDEQFF. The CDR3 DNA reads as TGTGCCAGCAGTTGGGAAGGGAGGGATGAGCAGTTCTTC.